Presented here are 8 T cell receptor beta chains from one specimen sequenced in a study of blood T cell repertoires in COVID-19. TCRdb's copy holds only in-frame clones and misses some; the assay was immunoSEQ multiplex PCR. The sample contains fewer than 250,000 clones, approximately 80% of which appear only once. The sequencing input was PBMCs or T cells enriched from blood (not recorded which). The receptors here all came from a man between 60 and 70 years old who had recovered from COVID-19.

The chain employs TRBV11-2 and TRBJ1-2, with TRBD1 matching 7 bases. V was clipped by 1 base and J by 5 bases; unmatched bases: 4. Germline CDR1 is SGHAT and CDR2 is FQNNGV. This CDR3 is 14 amino acids long. CDR3 protein: CASSLGTGQYGYTF. As DNA, the CDR3 is TGTGCCAGCAGCTTAGGGACGGGACAGTATGGCTACACCTTC.

The rearrangement uses TRBV13 and TRBJ2-6; 9 bases are a match to TRBD1. Per germline, CDR1 PRHDT and CDR2 FYEKMQ (reference sequence). V lost 0 bases and J lost 3; bases outside the gene matches: 3. The CDR3 is made up of 17 amino acids. The CDR3 sequence: CASSLGQGAYGANVLTF. The CDR3 DNA follows: TGTGCCAGCAGCTTAGGACAGGGGGCTTATGGGGCCAACGTCCTGACTTTC.

This chain uses TRBV11-2 with TRBJ2-2; 8 bases map to TRBD1. This CDR3 is 15 amino acids long. CDR1 SGHAT and CDR2 FQNNGV come from the germline V gene. V shed 5 bases and J 4 bases; nucleotides not matched to a gene: 6. CDR3 amino acids: CASSLDRGGTGELFF. The CDR3 region has the DNA TGTGCCAGCAGCCTCGACAGGGGCGGCACCGGGGAGCTGTTTTTT.

The CDR3, as DNA: TGTGCCAGCAGCTTAACTGGACAGGGGATCCCATCCCTGAACACTGAAGCTTTCTTT. Encoded protein: CASSLTGQGIPSLNTEAFF. This rearrangement joins TRBV7-3 to TRBJ1-1; TRBD1 matches at 9 bases. Germline V gene sequence: CDR1 SGHTA, CDR2 FQGTGA. The V gene end was trimmed by 0 bases and the J gene end by 0 bases; junction bases not matched to a gene: 11. CDR3 size: 19 residues.

The rearrangement links TRBV5-1 to TRBJ2-2; 9 nucleotides match TRBD1. CDR3 length: 15 amino acids. The ends lost 1 base at V and 3 bases at J; junction bases unmatched: 1. The germline V gene encodes CDR1 SGHRS and CDR2 YFSETQ. The CDR3 bases are TGCGCCAGCAGCTTGTGGGACAGGGACACCGGGGAGCTGTTTTTT. Its translation is CASSLWDRDTGELFF.

The rearrangement joins TRBV6-2 or TRBV6-3 to TRBJ1-5; 8 nucleotides match TRBD1. The CDR3 is 15 amino acids. J was trimmed by 6 bases and V by 0 bases; bases with no gene match: 4. CDR1 and CDR2 (germline): MNHEY, SVGEGT. The CDR3 region is CASSYSDRGRQPQHF. Written as DNA, the CDR3 is TGTGCCAGCAGTTACTCCGACAGGGGTCGTCAGCCCCAGCATTTT.

V usage is TRBV7-9 and J usage is TRBJ1-5; 7 positions match TRBD1. Germline V gives CDR1 SEHNR, CDR2 FQNEAQ (reference sequence). CDR3 size: 15 residues. J was trimmed by 3 bases and V by 8 bases; bases with no gene match: 10. The CDR3 DNA follows: TGTGCCAGCTCCCGGGACAGTGGAAACAATCAGCCCCAGCATTTT. Translating gives CASSRDSGNNQPQHF.

The chain recombines TRBV24-1 with TRBJ2-3, with D perhaps matching TRBD2 (7 bases). V lost 0 bases and J lost 3, with 12 bases in between. This CDR3 contains 16 residues. CDR1 is KGHDR and CDR2 is SFDVKD in the germline V gene. The DNA for the CDR3 is TGTGCCACCAGTGATTTGATCAGGGGAGGGACAGATACGCAGTATTTT. Amino acid sequence: CATSDLIRGGTDTQYF.